The source of this T cell receptor beta chain is a study of blood T cell repertoires in COVID-19 (TCRdb year 2020). As for the study more broadly: Collaborator samples came from the United States, Italy and Spain and covered acute and convalescent phases of COVID-19. The sample metadata nearly always contained a de-identified subject ID, COVID-19 status, age in years and sex. Samples were obtained from the ongoing ImmuneRACE study (first 160 participants) and from about 1,300 subjects provided by 6 global collaborators. HLA class I and class II types, where available, came from metadata supplied by the sample provider rather than from assay-based typing. The material from the prospective study consisted of cDNA or gDNA derived from T cells, B-cell-depleted T cells, or PBMCs. Deeply sampled blood TCRbeta repertoires from subjects exposed to, actively infected with, or recovered from COVID-19 were included in the dataset. The repertoires were released in a freely available public database meant as a resource for research on the immune response to SARS-CoV-2. The research as a whole found: The amount of clinical and demographic metadata varied by source and participant and was provided uncurated.

The germline V gene supplies CDR1 KGHSH and CDR2 LQKENI. Its CDR3 holds 18 amino acids, cysteine through phenylalanine. Of the read, only the CDR3 DNA is kept; its 54 bases are in frame from base 1. The germline V and J ends show losses of 1 base and 7 bases respectively, and no gene match explains 12 bases of the junction. TCRbeta CDR3 regions were amplified from genomic DNA using the immunoSEQ Assay, a bias-controlled multiplex PCR. Regarding the original processing steps: Nucleated cell counts per sample were estimated from amplification of reference gene primers within the assay. To quantify the absolute abundance of each unique TCRbeta CDR3 rearrangement, sequence reads were collapsed and filtered. Productive Simpson clonality was computed per sample as the square root of Simpson's diversity index over productive rearrangements. Sourced from immuneACCESS, this table was stored by TCRdb with only in-frame sequences that have V and J called. A share of the clones is absent; for the studies checked, an unresolved V gene accounts for under half, and the remainder has no known explanation. That table gives V, J and clone size, and the DNA gave D and trimming. The sample table holds approximately 190,000 clones, of which about 86% were seen once. The top ten hold 7% to 9% of the sample.

In regard to this clone: The target of this receptor is not known. Per-nucleotide qualities are absent, and no much larger clonotype sits a single base away.

Participants in the prospective study were enrolled through a virtual design, were aged 18 to 89 years, and lived in about 25 United States geographic areas. To assign participants to cohorts, the prospective study relied on clinical history that participants themselves reported in a screening survey and a study questionnaire. ImmuneRACE Cohort 3 recovered participants were defined by two consecutive negative NP/OP PCR tests, healthcare professional clearance, or symptom resolution. In the prospective study, whole blood, serum and a nasopharyngeal or oropharyngeal swab were collected from each participant by mobile phlebotomists. Participants in the prospective study had the option to provide additional blood draws and questionnaires over an approximately 2-month period. Before DNA extraction, blood samples from the prospective study were shipped at room temperature or frozen.

The sample comprised PBMCs or T cells enriched from blood (not recorded which). The receptor chain draws on TRBV18 and TRBJ1-6; the junction holds 8 bases that match TRBD1. The TCR was taken from a man in his forties who had recovered from COVID-19. CDR3 region: CASSPRIVKGQVNSPLHF. The nucleotide sequence reads TGTGCCAGCTCACCACGAATTGTTAAGGGACAGGTCAATTCACCCCTCCACTTT.